This T cell receptor (beta chain) was sequenced during a study of OX40 agonist ivuxolimab in advanced cancers. Whole-study context: Every patient in dose escalation had hepatocellular carcinoma, melanoma, renal cell or head and neck cancer.

Any history of autoimmune disease or systemic immunosuppression disqualified patients. The CDR3 extends over 14 amino acids. J lost 5 bases, V lost 8 bases, and 8 bases had no gene match. CDR1 and CDR2 (germline): SGHVS, FQNEAQ. Sequencing was performed with immunoSEQ multiplex PCR; in TCRdb, only in-frame clones are kept and a portion is missing. This table holds roughly 60,000 clones, 65% to 90% found once. The sequenced sample was CD4+ or CD8+ T cells sorted from blood, obtained in a trial of the OX40 agonist ivuxolimab. The chain employs TRBV7-8 and TRBJ1-5, with 8 bases aligning to TRBD1. The TCR sequence derives from an adult with an advanced solid tumor such as melanoma, head and neck, liver or kidney cancer. In nucleotides, the CDR3 is TGTGCCAGCGGCTCACGGGACAGGTATCAGCCCCAGCATTTT. Translating gives CASGSRDRYQPQHF.